This T cell receptor (beta chain) stems from a study of shared clonotypes between healthy human individuals. Each subset's genomic DNA was shared equally among a number of immunoSEQ plates. Per sorted-subset replicate PCR, input was approximately 210 ng DNA, representing some 30,000 T cell genomes. Clones were sequenced by immunoSEQ multiplex PCR, and TCRdb holds only the in-frame ones, with some missing. The sample carries 1.6 million or so clones, roughly 96% recorded once. The CDR3 loop spans 16 amino acids. Looked up from germline, CDR1 is MGHRA and CDR2 is YSYEKL. V shed 1 base, J shed 6 bases, and the junction held 3 bases outside the gene matches. Concerning this clone itself: Its antigen remains unknown.

Whole-study findings and limits: Non-shared clonotypes showed lower generation probabilities than clonotypes common to all four donors.

The specimen sequenced was naive CD4+ T cells sorted from blood. This sample's subset: CD45RA+ positively selected. This clonotype originated in a young man in good health. The chain links TRBV4-1 to TRBJ2-1; 13 bases are shared with TRBD2. CDR3 residues: CASSQGGLAGFNEQFF. CDR3 DNA sequence: TGCGCCAGCAGCCAAGGGGGACTAGCGGGATTCAATGAGCAGTTCTTC.